Below, one T cell receptor beta chain is given with its context. Its antigen is unknown. Primers included in the PCR were 60 Vbeta and 13 Jbeta primers. The protocol was immunoSEQ multiplex PCR, while the TCRdb copy is restricted to in-frame clones and leaves out a portion. The data show 100,000 to 150,000 clones, approximately 8.7% seen once. This sample is drawn from a study of cytomegalovirus exposure and HLA in healthy donors. When sampled, the donors appeared nominally healthy, though they likely had unrecorded immune exposures. Study outcomes and limitations: Among donors in an Asian-associated ancestry cluster, a later analysis reportedly found fewer N-insertions than the roughly 650-donor mean. Analyses of presence and absence presupposed an approximately uniform sequencing depth across donors.

CDR3 length: 11 residues. Trimming cost V 5 bases and J 3 bases, with 5 bases left between them. CDR1 is MDHEN and CDR2 is SYDVKM in the germline V gene. Input material: PBMCs. This TCR was sampled from a man aged 40-49 years in good health and CMV-seronegative. The chain links TRBV28 to TRBJ2-7; no reliable D call. Here the CDR3 reads CASSPGYEQYF. As DNA, the CDR3 is TGTGCCAGCAGTCCAGGCTACGAGCAGTACTTC.